This TCR beta chain was documented in a study of cytomegalovirus exposure and HLA in healthy donors. Findings of the study overall: In an earlier analysis, about 87% or about 30%: the productive usage of most TCR beta V segments. As a later analysis revealed, most CMV-associated TCR beta chains appeared HLA-restricted. Association of a missense DCLRE1C variant with TCR beta V- and J-gene trimming was reported in a later analysis.

Notes on this clone: Its antigen is undetermined.

This CDR3 contains 13 residues. Trimming removed 4 bases at V and 5 bases at J, with 9 bases between. Germline V gene sequence: CDR1 WSHSY, CDR2 SAAADI. Researchers ran the PCR with 60 Vbeta and 13 Jbeta primers. Generated by immunoSEQ multiplex PCR, the TCRdb table keeps only in-frame clones and is missing some. The sample has about 150,000 clones, around 79% seen once. The chain couples TRBV10-2 to TRBJ2-1; D call uncertain. This sequence was found in a male donor in good health and CMV-seronegative. Input material: PBMCs. CDR3 bases: TGCGCCAGCAGTGGTTACAGCAACAATGAGCAGTTCTTC. Encoded protein: CASSGYSNNEQFF.